Following are 27 T cell receptor beta chains from one sample sequenced in a study of blood T cell repertoires in COVID-19. TCRdb keeps only in-frame clones here, not all; method: immunoSEQ multiplex PCR. Of over 150,000 clones detected, 85% to 90% appear once; the ten largest clones hold 0.45% to 0.6%. The sample taken for sequencing was peripheral blood. The origin of the receptors is a man between 60 and 70 years old with COVID-19, enrolled during active disease.

The chain combines TRBV21-1 with TRBJ2-7; TRBD1 is the table's D call, not checked against the DNA. TRBV21-1 is a known pseudogene. The CDR3 runs to 14 residues. CDR3 residues: CASSKVGTVYEQYF. Written as DNA, the CDR3 is TGTGCCAGCAGCAAAGTAGGGACAGTTTACGAGCAGTACTTC.

The V gene is TRBV11-3, the J gene TRBJ2-1, with a tentative D call TRBD1 (5 bases). In germline, CDR1 is SGHNT, CDR2 YENEEA. Trimming left V 5 bases short and J 6 bases short, with 14 bases between. This CDR3 is built from 14 residues. The CDR3 sequence: CASSTGLERNEQFF. The CDR3 DNA is TGTGCCAGCAGCACAGGTCTAGAACGCAATGAGCAGTTCTTC. Filled out from reference TRBV11-3 and TRBJ2-1, the complete variable domain reads EAGVVQSPRYKIIEKKQPVAFWCNPISGHNTLYWYLQNLGQGPELLIRYENEEAVDDSQLPKDRFSAERLKGVDSTLKIQPAELGDSAVYLCASSTGLERNEQFFGPGTRLTVL.

Only a few counts were recorded for this clone. The V call is TRBV3-1 (or the pseudogene TRBV3-2), the J call TRBJ2-3; 13 bases fit TRBD2. The V segment lost 0 bases and the J segment 0 bases; nucleotides outside the gene matches: 12. The CDR3 is 21 residues long. In germline, CDR1 is LGHDT, CDR2 YNNKEL (reference sequence). In nucleotides, the CDR3 is TGTGCCAGCAGCCAAGAACGGGGCCGGACTAGCGGGAGTGGGAGCACAGATACGCAGTATTTT. Its protein is CASSQERGRTSGSGSTDTQYF.

This clone was counted only a few times. The chain employs TRBV7-2 and TRBJ1-5; maybe TRBD1 (6 bases). The CDR3 is made up of 15 amino acids. Per the germline V gene, CDR1 is SGHTA and CDR2 is FQGNSA. Trimming left V 1 base short and J 2 bases short, with 9 bases between. The CDR3 protein is CASSLDRAGNQPQHF. Written as DNA, the CDR3 is TGTGCCAGCAGCTTAGACAGGGCGGGCAATCAGCCCCAGCATTTT.

This clone was observed a few times. The chain combines TRBV27 with TRBJ2-2; 9 bases match TRBD1. The J segment lost 1 base and the V segment lost 4 bases, leaving 4 bases of the junction unmatched. The CDR3 consists of 16 residues. Germline V lookup: CDR1 MNHEY, CDR2 SMNVEV (reference sequence). This CDR3 reads CASSSRTGVNTGELFF. In DNA form, the CDR3 reads TGTGCCAGCAGTTCTAGGACAGGGGTGAACACCGGGGAGCTGTTTTTT.

The genes are TRBV11-2 and TRBJ2-7; 7 nucleotides line up with TRBD1. Germline V lookup: CDR1 SGHAT, CDR2 FQNNGV. The V segment lost 5 bases and the J segment 1 base; nucleotides outside the gene matches: 8. The CDR3 is made up of 15 amino acids. The CDR3 DNA sequence: TGTGCCAGCAGCATTACCGACAGGGCGTCCTACGAGCAGTACTTC. Residues: CASSITDRASYEQYF. The whole variable domain, remainder taken from reference TRBV11-2 and TRBJ2-7, is EAGVAQSPRYKIIEKRQSVAFWCNPISGHATLYWYQQILGQGPKLLIQFQNNGVVDDSQLPKDRFSAERLKGVDSTLKIQPAKLEDSAVYLCASSITDRASYEQYFGPGTRLTVT.

The J gene is TRBJ2-7, the V gene TRBV7-2; TRBD2 matches at 8 bases. The V segment lost 4 bases and the J segment 4 bases; nucleotides outside the gene matches: 9. The germline gives CDR1 SGHTA, CDR2 FQGNSA. The CDR3 is 15 amino acids. The CDR3 nucleotides read TGTGCCAGCAGCTCCATTGCGGGGGGACCATACGAGCAGTACTTC. This sequence encodes CASSSIAGGPYEQYF. The full variable domain, rest sourced from reference TRBV7-2 and TRBJ2-7, is GAGVSQSPSNKVTEKGKDVELRCDPISGHTALYWYRQSLGQGLEFLIYFQGNSAPDKSGLPSDRFSAERTGGSVSTLTIQRTQQEDSAVYLCASSSIAGGPYEQYFGPGTRLTVT.

The V gene is TRBV19, the J gene TRBJ1-6; no reliable D call. The CDR3 has 15 amino acids. Germline CDR1 reads LNHDA; CDR2 reads SQIVND (reference sequence). Trimming pared 4 bases from V and 7 bases from J, leaving 14 bases between. In nucleotides, the CDR3 is TGTGCCAGTAGTACGTCGGCAGCGAGAAATTCACCCCTCCACTTT. Translating gives CASSTSAARNSPLHF. The full variable domain, with the rest looked up from reference TRBV19 and TRBJ1-6, is DGGITQSPKYLFRKEGQNVTLSCEQNLNHDAMYWYRQDPGQGLRLIYYSQIVNDFQKGDIAEGYSVSREKKESFPLTVTSAQKNPTAFYLCASSTSAARNSPLHFGNGTRLTVT.

This chain links TRBV30 with TRBJ1-6, with 8 bases that match TRBD1. The CDR3 extends over 14 amino acids. Germline V CDR1 and CDR2: GTSNPN, SVGIG (reference sequence). With 0 bases clipped from V and 6 bases from J, the junction kept 1 base outside the gene matches. The CDR3 DNA reads TGTGCCTGGAGTGTCGGACAGGGTAATTCACCCCTCCACTTT. This gives the protein CAWSVGQGNSPLHF.

This clone came up a few times. The chain joins TRBV10-2 to TRBJ1-1; no reliable D call. The V gene's germline CDR1 is WSHSY and CDR2 SAAADI. The CDR3 is made up of 13 amino acids. Trimming took 7 bases from V and 1 from J, leaving 10 bases between them. The CDR3 spells CASTLPGNTEAFF. Here the CDR3 DNA reads TGCGCCAGCACCTTACCCGGGAACACTGAAGCTTTCTTT.

CDR3 bases: TGCAGCGGTGACAGTAACACTGAAGCTTTCTTT. Its protein product is CSGDSNTEAFF. The genes are TRBV29-1 and TRBJ1-1; D is perhaps TRBD1 (5 bases). V was shortened by 7 bases and J by 2 bases, with 8 bases between the two germline ends. CDR1 is SQVTM, CDR2 ANQGSEA, per germline. The CDR3 is made up of 11 amino acids.

The V gene is TRBV3-1 (or the pseudogene TRBV3-2), the J gene TRBJ1-5, with a tentative D call TRBD1 (6 bases). V lost 0 bases and J 6 bases, leaving 9 bases between the germline ends. The CDR3 contains 14 residues. Germline loops: CDR1 LGHDT, CDR2 YNNKEL (reference sequence). The chain's CDR3 is CASSQERGGQPQHF. The CDR3 DNA reads TGTGCCAGCAGCCAAGAACGAGGGGGTCAGCCCCAGCATTTT.

The chain has TRBV7-8 and TRBJ2-1; tentative D call: TRBD1 (6 bases). Germline CDR1 and CDR2: SGHVS and FQNEAQ. The V and J ends lost 3 bases and 4 bases respectively, with 7 bases between them. The CDR3 is made up of 13 amino acids. CDR3 loop: CASSFGQYNEQFF. The DNA for the CDR3 is TGTGCCAGCAGCTTCGGACAGTACAATGAGCAGTTCTTC. Filled out from reference TRBV7-8 and TRBJ2-1, the complete variable domain reads GAGVSQSPRYKVAKRGQDVALRCDPISGHVSLFWYQQALGQGPEFLTYFQNEAQLDKSGLPSDRFFAERPEGSVSTLKIQRTQQEDSAVYLCASSFGQYNEQFFGPGTRLTVL.

This clone was seen a single time. The V gene is TRBV2, the J gene TRBJ2-1; 11 nucleotides agree with TRBD2. The ends lost 7 bases at V and 7 bases at J; junction bases unmatched: 9. Per the germline V gene, CDR1 is SNHLY and CDR2 is FYNNEI. This CDR3 has 15 residues. The CDR3: CASTPIAGGRNEQFF. The CDR3 DNA is TGTGCCAGCACCCCAATAGCGGGAGGGAGGAATGAGCAGTTCTTC.

The chain links TRBV3-1 (or the pseudogene TRBV3-2) to TRBJ1-1; D is possibly TRBD1 (6 bases). The CDR3 has 14 amino acids. CDR1 LGHDT and CDR2 YNNKEL come from the germline V gene (reference sequence). Trimming shortened V by 5 bases and J by 2 bases, and 12 bases separated the two germline ends. In DNA form, the CDR3 reads TGTGCCAGCAGCGAACAGGGTGTTAACACTGAAGCTTTCTTT. It is translated as CASSEQGVNTEAFF.

The genes are TRBV19 and TRBJ1-1; 11 nucleotides line up with TRBD1. This CDR3 is 16 amino acids long. With 4 bases clipped from V and 0 bases from J, the junction kept 4 bases outside the gene matches. Germline CDR1 LNHDA, CDR2 SQIVND (reference sequence). The DNA of the CDR3 is TGTGCCAGTAGTAAAGGACAGGGGGCGGTGAACACTGAAGCTTTCTTT. Protein sequence: CASSKGQGAVNTEAFF.

This chain links TRBV4-1 with TRBJ1-2, with TRBD1 matching over 7 bases. The CDR3 spans 16 residues. The germline gives CDR1 MGHRA, CDR2 YSYEKL. The ends lost 1 base at V and 8 bases at J; junction bases unmatched: 13. CDR3 in DNA: TGCGCCAGCAGCCAAGGGTTAGCAGGGGGTAGGAGAGGCTACACCTTC. Translating it yields CASSQGLAGGRRGYTF.

This clone has a handful of counts. The J gene is TRBJ1-2, the V gene TRBV28; no definite D call. The CDR3 runs 11 residues. Trimming stripped 6 bases from V and 2 bases from J, with 4 bases between. Germline values: CDR1 MDHEN, CDR2 SYDVKM. The CDR3 sequence: CASRGNYGYTF. The CDR3 DNA is TGTGCCAGCAGGGGCAACTATGGCTACACCTTC.

J is TRBJ1-4 and V is TRBV6-4, with a weak D call TRBD1 (6 bases). V dropped 8 bases and J dropped 5 bases, with 24 bases sitting between them. Germline-derived CDR1 and CDR2 are MRHNA and SNTAGT. CDR3 size: 17 residues. CDR3 DNA: TGTGCCAGCGAAGATGATAATACAGGGCCGACAAATGAAAAACTGTTTTTT. Its translation is CASEDDNTGPTNEKLFF.

This chain joins TRBV4-3 and TRBJ1-2, with no clear D. This CDR3 spans 16 amino acids. Trimming removed 4 bases from V and 2 bases from J, with 17 bases in between. Germline CDR1 reads LGHNA; CDR2 reads YSLEER. In DNA, the CDR3 is TGCGCCAGCAGCCTATCCACACGGAGCTCCAACTATGGCTACACCTTC. Translated: CASSLSTRSSNYGYTF.

The genes are TRBV11-3 and TRBJ2-7; 9 positions match TRBD2. With V trimmed by 0 bases and J by 5 bases, 5 bases remained unmatched. Germline V gene data show CDR1 as SGHNT and CDR2 as YENEEA. This CDR3 spans 15 amino acids. CDR3 bases: TGTGCCAGCAGCTTAGAGCCGGGACTAGCCCACGAGCAGTACTTC. Translating it yields CASSLEPGLAHEQYF. The complete variable domain, with remaining parts taken from reference TRBV11-3 and TRBJ2-7, reads EAGVVQSPRYKIIEKKQPVAFWCNPISGHNTLYWYLQNLGQGPELLIRYENEEAVDDSQLPKDRFSAERLKGVDSTLKIQPAELGDSAVYLCASSLEPGLAHEQYFGPGTRLTVT.

This chain joins TRBV6-5 and TRBJ2-5, with 10 bases that match TRBD2. Germline loops: CDR1 MNHEY, CDR2 SVGAGI. Trimming removed 11 bases from V and 4 bases from J; junction bases left unmatched: 7. CDR3 length equals 13 residues. The chain's CDR3 is CALKRGGSETQYF. The CDR3 DNA reads TGTGCCCTCAAGCGGGGGGGATCAGAGACCCAGTACTTC.

The J gene is TRBJ1-2, the V gene TRBV18, with a possible D match to TRBD1 (5 bases). The CDR3 contains 14 residues. Germline CDR1 and CDR2: KGHSH and LQKENI. V gave up 0 bases and J gave up 3 bases, with 8 bases separating them. DNA for the CDR3: TGTGCCAGCTCACCACCACTACAGGACTATGGCTACACCTTC. It translates to CASSPPLQDYGYTF.

The J gene is TRBJ2-1, the V gene TRBV11-2; 8 bases agree with TRBD2. The CDR3 covers 14 residues. Looked up from germline, CDR1 is SGHAT and CDR2 is FQNNGV. Trimming cost V 3 bases and J 4 bases; bases outside gene matches: 2. CDR3 amino acids: CASSFSGGYNEQFF. CDR3 nucleotide sequence: TGTGCCAGCAGCTTCAGCGGGGGTTACAATGAGCAGTTCTTC.

The V call is TRBV5-1, the J call TRBJ2-3, with D perhaps matching TRBD2 (6 bases). V was clipped by 2 bases and J by 0 bases, with 10 bases between them. Germline V gives CDR1 SGHRS, CDR2 YFSETQ. The CDR3 loop spans 15 amino acids. Written as DNA, the CDR3 is TGCGCCAGCAGCTTTGGGGGGTCTAGCACAGATACGCAGTATTTT. Translating gives CASSFGGSSTDTQYF.

To note about this clone: This specimen includes other DNA sequences encoding the same CDR3. The chain recombines TRBV6-5 with TRBJ1-6; no definite D call. CDR3 length equals 15 residues. Germline CDR1 MNHEY, CDR2 SVGAGI. The V end was cut by 0 bases, the J end by 5 bases, with 8 bases between. CDR3: CASSYSNRDNSPLHF. CDR3 sequence (DNA): TGTGCCAGCAGTTACTCGAACAGAGATAATTCACCCCTCCACTTT.

This clone has just one count. The V and J genes are TRBV2 and TRBJ1-2, with 7 bases fitting TRBD1. J gave up 3 bases and V 5 bases, and 9 bases lay outside the gene matches. The CDR3 is 15 residues long. CDR1 and CDR2 from the germline V gene are SNHLY and FYNNEI. The CDR3 nucleotides read TGTGCCAGCAGTCGGGACAGCCCACGAGACTATGGCTACACCTTC. It specifies CASSRDSPRDYGYTF. The full variable domain, with the rest looked up from reference TRBV2 and TRBJ1-2, is EPEVTQTPSHQVTQMGQEVILRCVPISNHLYFYWYRQILGQKVEFLVSFYNNEISEKSEIFDDQFSVERPDGSNFTLKIRSTKLEDSAMYFCASSRDSPRDYGYTFGSGTRLTVV.